This TCR beta chain was identified in a study of human T cells and chemical hapten exposure. Study-level background: Patients had diphenylcyclopropenone applied to the scalp weekly throughout the roughly 24-week study. DPC 0.01% went on the upper back by patch test, with reading at 6 days. It was small differences in pooled library volume that mainly caused per-sample TCR yields to vary.

Time point of the sample: pre-sensitization, week 0. Treatment noted: therapeutic diphenylcyclopropenone sensitization with weekly scalp DPC. This clonotype was picked up many times. Each cDNA molecule in the library carried unique molecular identifiers. TCRdb independently ran MiXCR on the RACE reads; one entry per CDR3 protein. Of some 330,000 distinct CDR3 sequences in the sample, 4.5% to 5.5% were seen once. Sample: whole blood, taken in connection with sensitization to the hapten diphenylcyclopropenone (DPC). This receptor was taken from a woman under 30 with alopecia areata. Some clones in this sample may be carry-over from other donors' samples.

CDR3 sequence (DNA): TGCAGTGCTAGTGCAACCGGGACAGGGTCCCTGGGAACTGAAGCTTTCTTT. This translates into CSASATGTGSLGTEAFF. This chain links TRBV20-1 with TRBJ1-1; TRBD1 matches 9 bases. J was trimmed by 5 bases and V by 3 bases; bases with no gene match: 16. This CDR3 is 17 amino acids long. Germline values: CDR1 DFQATT, CDR2 SNEGSKA (reference sequence).